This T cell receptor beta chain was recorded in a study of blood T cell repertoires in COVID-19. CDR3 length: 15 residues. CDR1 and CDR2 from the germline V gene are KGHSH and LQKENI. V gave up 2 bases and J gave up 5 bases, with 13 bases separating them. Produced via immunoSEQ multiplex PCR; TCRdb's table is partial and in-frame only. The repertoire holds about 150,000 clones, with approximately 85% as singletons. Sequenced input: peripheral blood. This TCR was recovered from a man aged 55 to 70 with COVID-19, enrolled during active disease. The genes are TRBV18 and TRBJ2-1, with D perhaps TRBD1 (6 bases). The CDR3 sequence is CASSPRGLADNEQFF. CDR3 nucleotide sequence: TGTGCCAGCTCACCAAGGGGGTTGGCGGACAATGAGCAGTTCTTC.